A selection of T cell receptor beta chains follows, all from one sample in a study of radiation and T cells in renal cell carcinoma. Some clones are missing from TCRdb's copy, which holds only in-frame ones; the method was immunoSEQ multiplex PCR. The sample yields approximately 24,000 clones, 45% to 50% seen once. Specimen: tumor tissue, collected from a patient whose treatment included radiotherapy and nephrectomy. These receptors were collected from a woman aged 50 to 60 with renal cell carcinoma. Both conserved end residues are part of each CDR3. Fields, in order: clone size, J gene, CDR3 length, D gene, V gene, CDR3 protein, CDR3 DNA. D genes are given only for firm matches. Not every row has a clone size; where given, it reads once, few, many or a size class.

-,TRBJ2-7,15,-,TRBV18,CASSPPNSGTYEQYF,TGTGCCAGCTCACCACCAAACAGCGGTACCTACGAGCAGTACTTC
once,TRBJ1-6,14,TRBD1,TRBV7-2,CASSTTGSNSPLHF,TGTGCCAGCAGCACGACAGGGAGTAATTCACCCCTCCACTTT
-,TRBJ1-6,14,-,TRBV7-2,CASSLDGYNSPLHF,TGTGCCAGCAGCTTAGATGGCTATAATTCACCCCTCCACTTT
many,TRBJ2-2,16,TRBD1,TRBV7-8,CASTLGTGQWAGELFF,TGTGCCAGCACCCTAGGGACGGGACAGTGGGCCGGGGAGCTGTTTTTT
-,TRBJ1-1,12,TRBD1,TRBV29-1,CSARTGIGEAFF,TGCAGCGCACGGACAGGGATCGGTGAAGCTTTCTTT
-,TRBJ1-5,16,TRBD1,TRBV7-9,CASSLARTGGDQPQHF,TGTGCCAGCAGCTTAGCAAGGACAGGGGGAGATCAGCCCCAGCATTTT
few,TRBJ1-2,15,-,TRBV6-6,CASSPLGAPNYGYTF,TGTGCCAGCAGTCCACTGGGGGCTCCTAACTATGGCTACACCTTC
few,TRBJ1-2,15,-,TRBV9,CASSVGPQESYGYTF,TGTGCCAGCAGCGTAGGCCCCCAGGAGAGCTATGGCTACACCTTC
medium-sized,TRBJ2-7,14,-,TRBV9,CASSVGTVDYEQYF,TGTGCCAGCAGCGTAGGGACGGTAGACTACGAGCAGTACTTC
-,TRBJ2-7,15,-,TRBV7-3,CASSLNLGAAYEQYF,TGTGCCAGCAGCTTAAATTTAGGGGCAGCCTACGAGCAGTACTTC
-,TRBJ2-7,12,-,TRBV2,CASTAAALGLYF,TGTGCCAGCACGGCTGCCGCCCTCGGTCTGTACTTC
-,TRBJ2-3,17,-,TRBV4-1,CASSQDGTSPSTDTQYF,TGCGCCAGCAGCCAAGATGGAACTAGCCCTAGCACAGATACGCAGTATTTT
-,TRBJ1-2,12,-,TRBV5-1,CASSSQTYGYTF,TGCGCCAGCAGCTCGCAAACGTATGGCTACACCTTC
few,TRBJ2-3,14,-,TRBV5-5,CASSLVLFTDTQYF,TGTGCCAGCAGCTTGGTGCTCTTCACAGATACGCAGTATTTT
-,TRBJ2-7,15,TRBD1,TRBV2,CASMEDRLSSYEQYF,TGTGCCAGCATGGAGGACAGGTTAAGCTCCTACGAGCAGTACTTC
-,TRBJ2-1,15,-,TRBV5-1,CASSVGLALYNEQFF,TGCGCCAGCAGCGTAGGACTCGCGCTCTACAATGAGCAGTTCTTC
-,TRBJ1-4,18,-,TRBV4-1,CASSQERVLGAWDEKLFF,TGCGCCAGCAGCCAAGAGCGAGTTCTGGGGGCCTGGGATGAAAAACTGTTTTTT
few,TRBJ2-1,16,TRBD2,TRBV4-3,CASSQEGARGLSEQFF,TGCGCCAGCAGCCAAGAAGGCGCTAGGGGACTAAGCGAGCAGTTCTTC
few,TRBJ1-2,13,-,TRBV6-5,CASRKRGVYGYTF,TGTGCCAGCAGAAAAAGGGGCGTCTATGGCTACACCTTC
-,TRBJ1-2,14,-,TRBV2,CASSEQPGRVGYTF,TGTGCCAGCAGTGAACAGCCGGGGCGCGTTGGCTACACCTTC
-,TRBJ1-1,14,-,TRBV7-2,CASSSEGLNTEAFF,TGTGCCAGCAGCTCCGAGGGTTTGAACACTGAAGCTTTCTTT
-,TRBJ1-5,14,-,TRBV6-1,CASSPRDTYQPQHF,TGTGCCAGCAGTCCTAGGGACACCTATCAGCCCCAGCATTTT
-,TRBJ2-2,15,-,TRBV5-1,CASSLEGANTGELFF,TGCGCCAGCAGCTTGGAGGGAGCGAACACCGGGGAGCTGTTTTTT
-,TRBJ1-6,17,TRBD1,TRBV6-1,CASSAILDRGGNSPLHF,TGTGCCAGCAGTGCCATTCTCGACAGGGGCGGTAATTCACCCCTCCACTTT
-,TRBJ2-1,15,-,TRBV4-3,CATNQDGFSYNEQFF,TGCGCCACCAACCAAGACGGTTTCTCCTACAATGAGCAGTTCTTC
-,TRBJ1-2,17,-,TRBV19,CASSTKYRGFGNYGYTF,TGTGCCAGTAGTACCAAGTACCGGGGCTTCGGGAACTATGGCTACACCTTC
once,TRBJ2-7,15,TRBD1,TRBV11-2,CASSTPGQVNYEQYF,TGTGCCAGCAGCACCCCGGGACAGGTGAACTACGAGCAGTACTTC
-,TRBJ1-2,16,-,TRBV5-6,CASSDTPDIRVLGYTF,TGTGCCAGCAGCGACACACCGGACATCAGGGTCCTTGGCTACACCTTC
-,TRBJ1-5,18,-,TRBV19,CASSDLRRDRGRNQPQHF,TGTGCCAGTAGCGACCTGCGGAGGGACCGGGGTCGCAATCAGCCCCAGCATTTT
-,TRBJ1-1,16,TRBD1,TRBV19,CASSSSLQGGVTEAFF,TGTGCCAGTAGTAGCTCTTTACAGGGGGGAGTGACTGAAGCTTTCTTT
-,TRBJ2-5,14,-,TRBV2,CASSNGRLQETQYF,TGTGCCAGCAGTAACGGGCGTCTCCAAGAGACCCAGTACTTC
few,TRBJ1-2,13,-,TRBV5-6,CASSFRRDHGYTF,TGTGCCAGCAGCTTCCGCAGGGACCATGGCTACACCTTC
-,TRBJ2-6,18,-,TRBV5-6,CASSLGYRAIAGANVLTF,TGTGCCAGCAGCTTGGGATACAGGGCAATAGCTGGGGCCAACGTCCTGACTTTC
once,TRBJ1-4,13,-,TRBV5-6,CASSSFLIEKLFF,TGTGCCAGCAGCTCCTTTTTGATAGAAAAACTGTTTTTT
-,TRBJ1-2,13,-,TRBV19,CASTEGAAWGYTF,TGTGCCAGTACCGAGGGCGCAGCTTGGGGCTACACCTTC